Shown below are 16 T cell receptor beta chains from a single sample sequenced in a study of OX40 agonist ivuxolimab in advanced cancers. Produced via immunoSEQ multiplex PCR; TCRdb's table is partial and in-frame only. The sample shows about 60,000 clones, just under 90% of them seen only once. The sequenced sample was CD4+ or CD8+ T cells sorted from blood, obtained in a trial of the OX40 agonist ivuxolimab. These receptors all come from an adult with an advanced solid tumor such as melanoma, head and neck, liver or kidney cancer.

The chain combines TRBV4-3 with TRBJ2-1; D uncertain. Trimming took 2 bases from V and 7 from J, leaving 12 bases between them. The CDR3 extends over 14 amino acids. Germline loops: CDR1 LGHNA, CDR2 YSLEER. For the CDR3, the DNA is TGCGCCAGCAGCCAAAGACATCCGGAGAATGAGCAGTTCTTC. It specifies CASSQRHPENEQFF.

The chain is built from TRBV27 and TRBJ1-1, with D possibly TRBD1 on 6 matching bases. V was trimmed by 5 bases and J by 1 base, leaving 14 bases between them. The CDR3 extends over 15 amino acids. The germline V gene has CDR1 MNHEY and CDR2 SMNVEV (reference sequence). The DNA of the CDR3 is TGTGCCAGCAGTACTCTCCCGACAGGGAACACTGAAGCTTTCTTT. This translates into CASSTLPTGNTEAFF.

The V and J genes are TRBV19 and TRBJ2-7, with D hard to call. CDR3 size: 12 residues. Deletions cut 8 bases from V and 4 bases from J, with 12 bases between. The germline CDR1 and CDR2 sequences are LNHDA and SQIVND (reference sequence). Here the CDR3 DNA reads TGTGCCAGTCGCCCGACCGTTTACGAGCAGTACTTC. Protein sequence: CASRPTVYEQYF.

V usage is TRBV15 and J usage is TRBJ1-6; 7 positions agree with TRBD1. CDR1 and CDR2 from the germline V gene are LNHNV and YYDKDF (reference sequence). This CDR3 region has 13 residues. With V trimmed by 7 bases and J by 8 bases, 5 bases remained unmatched. The CDR3, as DNA: TGTGCCACCAACAGGGGTACGGATTCACCCCTCCACTTT. Translation gives CATNRGTDSPLHF.

This clone occurred once. V and J are TRBV28 and TRBJ1-5; the D gene is possibly TRBD1 (5 bases). The CDR3 runs to 15 residues. V shed 5 bases and J shed 9 bases, with 20 bases lying between them. Germline V lookup: CDR1 MDHEN, CDR2 SYDVKM. The CDR3 DNA reads TGTGCCAGCAGTATGGGGGGGACGCGAAACCGGCCCCAGCATTTT. Translated: CASSMGGTRNRPQHF.

This chain uses TRBV9 with TRBJ2-1, with D possibly TRBD2 on 6 matching bases. The V gene's germline CDR1 is SGDLS and CDR2 YYNGEE. V gave up 0 bases and J gave up 3 bases, with 13 bases separating them. There are 16 residues in the CDR3. CDR3 protein: CASSVGGSGGYNEQFF. The CDR3 coding sequence is TGTGCCAGCAGCGTAGGGGGTAGCGGAGGCTACAATGAGCAGTTCTTC. The full variable domain, rest sourced from reference TRBV9 and TRBJ2-1, is DSGVTQTPKHLITATGQRVTLRCSPRSGDLSVYWYQQSLDQGLQFLIQYYNGEERAKGNILERFSAQQFPDLHSELNLSSLELGDSALYFCASSVGGSGGYNEQFFGPGTRLTVL.

This clone has more than one count but fewer than ten. The chain is built from TRBV4-2 and TRBJ2-4; D is undetermined. The length of the CDR3 is 12 residues. The ends were cut back, 1 base at V and 7 bases at J, with 5 bases in the middle. CDR1 and CDR2 from the germline V gene are LGHNA and YNFKEQ. Written as DNA, the CDR3 is TGTGCCAGCAGCCAAGGACCGAACATTCAGTACTTC. Translated: CASSQGPNIQYF.

This clone was picked up one time. The chain is built from TRBV7-9 and TRBJ1-2; TRBD1 aligns across 7 bases. The CDR3 loop spans 13 amino acids. Looked up from germline, CDR1 is SEHNR and CDR2 is FQNEAQ (reference sequence). J gave up 6 bases and V 5 bases, and 6 bases lay outside the gene matches. The CDR3 region has the DNA TGTGCCAGCAGCCCCGACAGGGCCGATGGCTACACCTTC. It is translated as CASSPDRADGYTF.

V and J are TRBV11-2 and TRBJ2-7, with D possibly matching TRBD1 (6 bases). Per the germline V gene, CDR1 is SGHAT and CDR2 is FQNNGV. V was trimmed by 4 bases and J by 3 bases, leaving 13 bases between them. The CDR3 totals 14 residues. The CDR3, as DNA: TGTGCCAGCAGCTCAGAGGGGGTGGTCTACGAGCAGTACTTC. This encodes CASSSEGVVYEQYF.

The chain uses TRBV29-1 and TRBJ1-4; tentative D call: TRBD1 (6 bases). Trimming removed 7 bases at V and 7 bases at J, with 16 bases between. The CDR3 length is 13 residues. The germline gives CDR1 SQVTM, CDR2 ANQGSEA. The CDR3 sequence is CSAKGQTGEKLFF. The CDR3 DNA is TGCAGCGCAAAAGGACAGACGGGTGAAAAACTGTTTTTT.

The rearrangement links TRBV5-1 to TRBJ2-5; D uncertain. CDR1 and CDR2 (germline): SGHRS, YFSETQ. Trimming took off 3 bases at V and 5 bases at J, with 14 bases between the two ends. The CDR3 loop spans 14 amino acids. The DNA of the CDR3 is TGCGCCAGCAGCTCGCTATCGGTCCGTGAGACCCAGTACTTC. Protein: CASSSLSVRETQYF.

This clone occurred once. The chain carries TRBV4-2 and TRBJ2-1; 9 bases are shared with TRBD2. The germline V gene has CDR1 LGHNA and CDR2 YNFKEQ. V shed 1 base and J 2 bases; nucleotides not matched to a gene: 6. The CDR3 is 17 amino acids. CDR3 protein: CASSQVLLAGPYNEQFF. For the CDR3, the DNA is TGTGCCAGCAGCCAAGTTCTCCTAGCGGGGCCCTACAATGAGCAGTTCTTC.

The chain has TRBV11-2 and TRBJ1-5; D uncertain. This CDR3 has 14 amino acids. V lost 2 bases and J 7 bases, leaving 12 bases between the germline ends. Germline V lookup: CDR1 SGHAT, CDR2 FQNNGV. The CDR3 coding sequence is TGTGCCAGCAGCTTATCCGACCGAGGACAGCCCCAGCATTTT. This codes for CASSLSDRGQPQHF.

The rearrangement joins TRBV7-2 to TRBJ1-2; D gene unclear. The CDR3 sequence is 14 residues long. Germline CDR1 is SGHTA and CDR2 is FQGNSA. The germline V and J ends were trimmed by 3 bases and 0 bases, with 8 bases remaining between them. In DNA, the CDR3 is TGTGCCAGCAGCTTGGCCCTCTCTAACTATGGCTACACCTTC. Protein: CASSLALSNYGYTF.

The rearrangement links TRBV10-2 to TRBJ1-1; no definite D call. The CDR3 length is 12 residues. Deletions cut 6 bases from V and 6 bases from J, with 11 bases between. Germline V gives CDR1 WSHSY, CDR2 SAAADI. The CDR3 region is CASRLREPEAFF. CDR3 bases: TGCGCCAGCAGATTGAGGGAACCTGAAGCTTTCTTT.

The count of this clone is one. The CDR3 bases are TGTGCCAGCAGTTTTAGTACGACTGACTACGAGCAGTACTTC. This gives the protein CASSFSTTDYEQYF. This rearrangement joins TRBV28 to TRBJ2-7; D is unresolved. This CDR3 has 14 residues. The germline V gene has CDR1 MDHEN and CDR2 SYDVKM. Trimming pared 3 bases from V and 3 bases from J, leaving 12 bases between.